This T cell receptor (beta chain) came from a study of cytomegalovirus exposure and HLA in healthy donors. About this clone itself: Its antigen remains unknown. Germline is not matched at one junction end, which may reflect a read error.

Study-wide results and caveats: In a later analysis, TCR beta V- and J-gene trimming showed a link to a missense DCLRE1C variant. The study labeled 150 to 200 TCR beta chains cytomegalovirus-associated. Later analysis reportedly placed an Asian-associated ancestry cluster below the approximately 650-donor mean in N-insertions.

13 Jbeta primers and 60 Vbeta primers were used for the PCR. The assay was immunoSEQ multiplex PCR, and TCRdb's table has in-frame clones only and misses some. The table has under 200,000 clones, approximately 80% seen once. When sampled, the donors appeared nominally healthy, though they likely had unrecorded immune exposures. Per the germline V gene, CDR1 is SSHAT and CDR2 is FNYEAQ (reference sequence). This CDR3 comprises 15 residues. The source material was PBMCs. This chain joins TRBV7-7 and TRBJ2-7; D remains unclear. This clonotype was sampled from a man in his fifties in good health and CMV-seropositive. DNA of the CDR3: TGTGCTAGCAGCCCTGGGCAGGCGAGCTCCTACGAGCAGTACTTC. Residues: CASSPGQASSYEQYF.